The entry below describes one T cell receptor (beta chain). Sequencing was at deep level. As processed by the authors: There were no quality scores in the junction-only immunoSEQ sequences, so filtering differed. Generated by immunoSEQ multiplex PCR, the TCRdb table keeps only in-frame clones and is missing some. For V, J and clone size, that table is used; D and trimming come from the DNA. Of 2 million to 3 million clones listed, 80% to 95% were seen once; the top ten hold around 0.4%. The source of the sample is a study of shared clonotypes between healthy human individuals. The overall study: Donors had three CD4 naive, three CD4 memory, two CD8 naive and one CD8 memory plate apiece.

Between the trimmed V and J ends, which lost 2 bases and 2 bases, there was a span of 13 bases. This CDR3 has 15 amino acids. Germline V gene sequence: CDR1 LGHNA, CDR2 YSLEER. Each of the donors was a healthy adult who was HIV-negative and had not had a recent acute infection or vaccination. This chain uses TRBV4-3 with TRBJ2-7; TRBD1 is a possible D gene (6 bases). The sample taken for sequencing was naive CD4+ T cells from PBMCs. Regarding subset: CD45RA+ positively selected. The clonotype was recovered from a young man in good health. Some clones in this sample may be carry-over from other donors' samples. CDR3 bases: TGCGCCAGCAGCCAATCCCCAGACAGGACCTACGAGCAGTACTTC. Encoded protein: CASSQSPDRTYEQYF.